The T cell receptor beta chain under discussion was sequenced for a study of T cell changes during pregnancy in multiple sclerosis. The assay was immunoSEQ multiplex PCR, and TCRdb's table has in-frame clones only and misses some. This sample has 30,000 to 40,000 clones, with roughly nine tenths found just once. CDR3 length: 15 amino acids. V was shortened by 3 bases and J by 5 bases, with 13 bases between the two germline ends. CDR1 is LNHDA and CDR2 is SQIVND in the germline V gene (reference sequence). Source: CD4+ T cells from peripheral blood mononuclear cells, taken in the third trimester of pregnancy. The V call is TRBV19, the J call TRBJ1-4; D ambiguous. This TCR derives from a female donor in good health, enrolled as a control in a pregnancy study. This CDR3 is CASSIAGRRNEKLFF. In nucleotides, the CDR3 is TGTGCCAGTAGTATTGCAGGAAGGAGGAATGAAAAACTGTTTTTT.